A single sample gave rise to the 8 T cell receptor beta chains below, sequenced in a study of radiation and T cells in renal cell carcinoma. Repertoires were generated with immunoSEQ multiplex PCR, while TCRdb's copy carries only in-frame clones and drops some. The table records roughly 100,000 clones, 70% to 85% of them present only once. Time point defined: baseline pretreatment blood. Specified treatment: 15 Gy SBRT to primary tumor, nephrectomy 4 weeks later. This specimen was blood, taken from a patient whose treatment included radiotherapy and nephrectomy. The receptors originated from a man aged 60-69 years with renal cell carcinoma.

The chain couples TRBV7-2 to TRBJ1-2; 10 nucleotides agree with TRBD1. The junction had 13 bases not matched to a gene; V was cut back by 5 bases and J by 7 bases. Germline-derived CDR1 and CDR2 are SGHTA and FQGNSA. The CDR3 length is 16 residues. The CDR3 loop is CASSTRPGQGGGGYTF. DNA for the CDR3: TGTGCCAGCAGCACGAGACCTGGACAGGGGGGAGGTGGCTACACCTTC.

About this clone itself: The DNA is omitted, as the CDR3 cannot be located on it reliably, and the CDR3 follows TCRdb's listing. This rearrangement joins TRBV28 to TRBJ2-2; the table's D call TRBD1 went unverified against the DNA. Germline CDR1 is MDHEN and CDR2 is SYDVKM. Both ends counted, the CDR3 spans 18 residues. CDR3 region: CASSSSSSYRADTGELFF.

The chain recombines TRBV5-1 with TRBJ2-3; D remains ambiguous. The CDR3 is made up of 15 amino acids. CDR1 and CDR2 (germline): SGHRS, YFSETQ. V lost 2 bases and J lost 1, with 11 bases in between. CDR3 region: CASSLSRVGTDTQYF. CDR3 DNA: TGCGCCAGCAGCTTATCCCGGGTGGGCACAGATACGCAGTATTTT.

The chain couples TRBV25-1 to TRBJ1-1; a possible D gene is TRBD1 (6 bases). CDR3 length: 15 residues. The germline V gene has CDR1 MGHDK and CDR2 SYGVNS. The V end was cut by 2 bases, the J end by 5 bases, with 15 bases between. CDR3 in amino acids: CASSEGPGEDTEAFF. The CDR3 DNA is TGTGCCAGCAGTGAAGGTCCAGGGGAGGATACTGAAGCTTTCTTT.

The chain links TRBV9 to TRBJ2-1; D possibly corresponds to TRBD1 (6 bases). In germline, CDR1 is SGDLS, CDR2 YYNGEE. V gave up 0 bases and J gave up 9 bases, with 16 bases separating them. The CDR3 totals 15 residues. The CDR3 is CASSVGTGTTSEQFF. CDR3 sequence (DNA): TGTGCCAGCAGCGTAGGTACAGGGACCACAAGTGAGCAGTTCTTC.

The table lists this clone with a few counts. The chain is built from TRBV9 and TRBJ1-1, with D perhaps TRBD1 (5 bases). The germline V and J ends were trimmed by 0 bases and 9 bases, with 18 bases remaining between them. CDR1 is SGDLS and CDR2 is YYNGEE in the germline V gene. This CDR3 comprises 15 residues. In DNA, the CDR3 is TGTGCCAGCAGCGTAGGCGCGCAACAGGACTTGAAAGCTTTCTTT. It is translated as CASSVGAQQDLKAFF.

V and J are TRBV6-1 and TRBJ1-5, with 11 bases lining up with TRBD1. CDR1 is MNHNS and CDR2 is SASEGT in the germline V gene. J lost 7 bases, V lost 3 bases, and 5 bases had no gene match. The CDR3 extends over 15 amino acids. CDR3 loop: CASSEGTGGGQPQHF. Here the CDR3 DNA reads TGTGCCAGCAGTGAGGGGACAGGGGGAGGCCAGCCCCAGCATTTT.

This chain uses TRBV5-8 with TRBJ1-1; the D is unclear. The CDR3 is made up of 14 amino acids. V gave up 2 bases and J gave up 7 bases, with 15 bases separating them. Germline lookup yields CDR1 SGHTS and CDR2 YDEGEE. CDR3 nucleotide sequence: TGTGCCAGCAGCTTAAGAGGTCAAGGGAGTGAAGCTTTCTTT. Translation gives CASSLRGQGSEAFF.